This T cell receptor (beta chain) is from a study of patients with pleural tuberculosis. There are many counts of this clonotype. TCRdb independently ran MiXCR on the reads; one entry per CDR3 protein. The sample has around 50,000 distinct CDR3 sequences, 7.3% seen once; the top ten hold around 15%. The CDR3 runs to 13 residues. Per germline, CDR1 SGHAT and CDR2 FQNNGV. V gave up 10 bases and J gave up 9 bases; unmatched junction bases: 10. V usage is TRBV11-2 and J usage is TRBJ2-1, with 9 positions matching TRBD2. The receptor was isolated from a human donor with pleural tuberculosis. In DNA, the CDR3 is TGTGCCATCGACGGGGCTAGCGGGGTTGAGCAGTTCTTC. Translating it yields CAIDGASGVEQFF. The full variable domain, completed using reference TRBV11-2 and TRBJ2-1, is EAGVAQSPRYKIIEKRQSVAFWCNPISGHATLYWYQQILGQGPKLLIQFQNNGVVDDSQLPKDRFSAERLKGVDSTLKIQPAKLEDSAVYLCAIDGASGVEQFFGPGTRLTVL.